This is a list of T cell receptor beta chains from one sample in a study of shared clonotypes between healthy human individuals. This table comes from immunoSEQ multiplex PCR, and its TCRdb copy is limited to in-frame clones, with some not included. The sample consists of 1.5 million to 2.5 million clones, about 94% of them appearing once. The specimen sequenced was naive CD8+ T cells sorted from blood. These receptors were obtained from a man aged 18 to 30 in good health. Each CDR3 is given with its conserved first and last residue. The order of the fields is clone size, V gene, CDR3 protein. Clone size appears in some rows only: once, few, many, or a class for an expanded clone.

>few|TRBV7-8
CASSSLYEQYF
>NA|TRBV7-9
CASSPEGGSYNEQFF
>NA|TRBV5-6
CASSDDRAPYEQYF
>NA|TRBV27
CASSLQGANYGYTF
>NA|TRBV13
CASSLGRGSYEQYF
>NA|TRBV11-2
CASRQGATETQYF
>NA|TRBV4-1
CASSPRPNYGYTF
>NA|TRBV10-3
CAISDPKEGWGANVLTF
>NA|TRBV2
CASSPDSGPYGYTF
>NA|TRBV6-5
CASSYMAGWGTDTQYF
>NA|TRBV2
CASSFTYNQGSNRYEQYF
>NA|TRBV19
CASSHDGETGELFF
>NA|TRBV29-1
CSVEDRREGGYTF
>NA|TRBV5-1
CASRVGREASYNEQFF
>NA|TRBV6-1
CASTEDSFSYEQYF
>NA|TRBV5-5
CASNPQDDTEAFF
>once|TRBV18
CASSLGQGAGYEQYF
>NA|TRBV27
CASSLGGSPSEQYF
>NA|TRBV27
CASSPWTGAGTDEQYF
>NA|TRBV23-1
CASSQRASRTYTQYF
>NA|TRBV2
CASKGPDRVDEKLFF
>NA|TRBV6-5
CASIGGPKYEQYF
>NA|TRBV6-5
CASSYSSPHNEQFF
>NA|TRBV21-1
CASSKPERTDTQYF
>NA|TRBV19
CASRPRDGYSYEQYF
>NA|TRBV6-5
CASSPKTEIFEKLFF
>NA|TRBV15
CATSRSLAGLLETQYF
>NA|TRBV7-3
CASSLTGQYTDTQYF
>once|TRBV27
CASNNRDPSYNEQFF
>NA|TRBV10-3
CAISEASGSGETQYF
>NA|TRBV7-9
CASSPGPGEQYF
>NA|TRBV29-1
CSALTLGQGGLYEQYF
>NA|TRBV9
CASSASGTGYEQYF
>NA|TRBV28
CASIPTVSLETQYF
>few|TRBV27
CASSSPENYGYTF
>NA|TRBV7-2
CASSLYPFTGELFF
>NA|TRBV21-1
CASSKHPGSTGELFF
>once|TRBV11-3
CASSSGQGTDTQYF
>NA|TRBV6-6
CASSLPASNQPQHF
>NA|TRBV13
CASSSVGMNTEAFF
>NA|TRBV7-9
CASSSRQGSTGELFF
>NA|TRBV7-8
CASSFGPGTGAGVYGYTF
>NA|TRBV7-9
CASSPPGQGSDYGYTF
>NA|TRBV28
CASRRGAGVNTEAFF
>NA|TRBV5-6
CASSLAHRLAGETQYF
>NA|TRBV6-4
CATGTAEAFF
>NA|TRBV9
CASSALTGMNTEAFF